The source of this T cell receptor (beta chain) is a study of Ad26.COV2.S vaccination and SARS-CoV-2 variants. The overall study: Intramuscular Ad26.COV2.S doses were given once or twice, 56 days apart.

This clone has only a few counts. Antigen unknown. In germline, CDR1 is ENHRY, CDR2 SYGVKD. V lost 4 bases, J lost 3 bases, and 6 bases lay in between. This CDR3 region has 12 residues. Treatment denoted: some 19 received Ad26.COV2.S at low or high dose, single or two shots; roughly five received placebo; per-sample allocation not given. At day 63 after the first vaccine or placebo injection, samples were drawn. General study findings and limits: After vaccination, substantial breadth of spike-specific CD8+ and CD4+ responses was reported. The TCR-based breadth and depth measures might underestimate overall T cell responses.

Sequenced by immunoSEQ multiplex PCR; TCRdb stores in-frame clones only, minus some. This table has roughly 320,000 clones, approximately 86% appearing once. The material sequenced was peripheral blood, taken in a trial of Ad26.COV2.S vaccine versus placebo. This sequence originates from a person aged 18 to 59 who received the Ad26.COV2.S COVID-19 vaccine or a placebo. The V call is TRBV10-3, the J call TRBJ1-1; D not resolved. The CDR3 region is CAISAVDTEAFF. CDR3 nucleotides: TGTGCCATCAGTGCAGTGGACACTGAAGCTTTCTTT.